This TCR beta chain was recorded in a study of radiation and T cells in renal cell carcinoma (dated by TCRdb to 2018 to 2021). About the investigation overall: A total of under 60 samples underwent TCR beta sequencing, made up of some 26 tumors and some 27 peripheral blood samples. Across all 50 or so samples, 4 million to 5 million unique CDR3 nucleotide sequences encoding about 2.7 million unique CDR3 amino acid sequences were identified.

The immunoSEQ kit was used, according to the manufacturer's recommendations, to generate TCR beta libraries from genomic DNA. Library preparation used a first multiplex PCR with proprietary primers, then a second PCR adding unique barcodes, with bead cleanups after each round. Each sample batch included a kit-provided positive control reaction and a negative control reaction. The final libraries were assessed on an Agilent 4200 TapeStation D1000 ScreenTape, pooled by volume, and quantified by qPCR. Sequencing was performed on an Illumina NextSeq500 using a MidOutput 150-cycle cartridge, with 156 Read1 cycles, 15 Index1 cycles, and the kit custom primers. The pooled library was loaded at roughly 1 pM with around 20% PhiX control spiked in. On the authors' methods: The vendor-processed data were analyzed in R, and a clonotype was defined as all T cells that share the same CDR3 nucleotide sequence. For clone abundance analyses, frequencies were normalized to the 10,000 most abundant clones in each sample. Before analysis, public T cell clones were removed, and these numbered fewer than six per sample on average. Dominant motif analysis used ImmunoMap with the PAM10 matrix, gap penalty 30 and homology threshold 0.3; motifs with cumulative frequency at least 0.01 counted as dominant. TCRdb stores this immuneACCESS table with in-frame sequences only. Part of the clones is absent; in the studies checked, under half of the shortfall reflects unresolved V genes, and no reason is known for the rest. The D gene and trimming were derived from the DNA, and the V and J assignments and clone size from that table. The sample has some 14,000 clones on record, approximately 53% of them singletons. The top ten hold roughly 11% of the sample.

In the paper's terms, the time point label means: tumor resected at nephrectomy. The treatment or condition label of this sample denotes: treatment-naive control, cytoreductive nephrectomy. Control tumors came from treatment-naive renal cell carcinoma patients who underwent cytoreductive nephrectomy without prior radiation. Every patient's renal cell carcinoma showed clear cell pathology. The control tumors sequenced for TCR were resected between the early 2010s and the mid-2010s from more than nine males and a handful of females whose median age was roughly 57 years (range roughly 40 to 82). The tumors were dissociated mechanically, digested with collagenase/hyaluronidase at 37 degrees C, processed in gentleMACS C tubes, and kept in liquid nitrogen. The QIAamp DNA Blood Mini Kit (Qiagen) was used to prepare genomic DNA for TCR sequencing. The analyses included just those samples that passed every quality control check.

V is pared back by 5 bases and J by 7 bases, with 12 bases lying between the germline termini. Counted from cysteine to phenylalanine, this CDR3 has 12 amino acids. The sequence is cut down to CDR3 DNA, 36 bases in frame from base 1. From the germline V gene (reference sequence), CDR1 is LNHDA and CDR2 is SQIVND. Note on this clone: Its antigen target is currently unknown. No much larger clonotype is one base removed from it; base qualities were not supplied.

What the research found in general, with its limitations: Compared with control tumors, irradiated tumors had a greater number of dominant CDR3 motifs, and those motifs took up a bigger portion of the repertoire. Because only small tumor regions of approximately 1.1 g were available, the study did not capture intratumoral heterogeneity. Compared with controls, irradiated tumors had higher TCR clonality, as the top 100 clonotypes made up an average of about 54% of the repertoire, versus roughly 43% in nephrectomy-only tumors. With a single-armed trial design, the study had no way to address how radiation dose or scheduling affects the TCR repertoire.

The sequence links TRBV19 to TRBJ2-7, with a weak D call of TRBD1 (5 bases match). The sample here was tumor tissue, taken from a patient whose treatment was nephrectomy without radiotherapy. The receptor comes from a man aged 50 to 60 with renal cell carcinoma. The nucleotide sequence reads as follows: TGTGCCAGTAGTCCTGACAGACTTGAGCAGTACTTC. Its translation reads: CASSPDRLEQYF.